Listed here are 25 T cell receptor beta chains from one sample, sequenced in a study of control samples from healthy donors and cancer patients. Some clones are missing from TCRdb's copy, which holds only in-frame ones; the method was immunoSEQ multiplex PCR. This sample has 110,000 to 150,000 clones, with around 94% found just once. The sample consisted of PBMCs. The receptors were sampled from a man aged 55 to 69 with colorectal cancer.

This chain uses TRBV9 with TRBJ2-7; 8 positions match TRBD1. J gave up 2 bases and V 4 bases, and 11 bases lay outside the gene matches. From germline, CDR1 is SGDLS and CDR2 YYNGEE. CDR3 length: 16 amino acids. CDR3 sequence: CASSPTAGTGPYEQYF. The CDR3 nucleotides read TGTGCCAGCAGCCCTACGGCCGGGACAGGCCCCTACGAGCAGTACTTC.

This clone has just one count. The J gene is TRBJ2-7, the V gene TRBV14; D is possibly TRBD1 or TRBD2 (5 bases each). Trimming cost V 0 bases and J 1 base, with 13 bases left between them. The CDR3 totals 16 residues. The germline CDR1 and CDR2 sequences are SGHDN and FVKESK. The DNA of the CDR3 is TGTGCCAGCAGCCAAGATGAAGGCAGGGAGTCCTACGAGCAGTACTTC. Its protein is CASSQDEGRESYEQYF.

This rearrangement joins TRBV7-9 to TRBJ1-1; 7 bases are a match to TRBD1. The CDR3 extends over 13 amino acids. The V gene's germline CDR1 is SEHNR and CDR2 FQNEAQ (reference sequence). V trimming: 5 bases; J trimming: 4 bases; junction bases outside the gene matches: 4. The CDR3 is CASSIGTATEAFF. The DNA for the CDR3 is TGTGCCAGCAGCATAGGGACAGCCACTGAAGCTTTCTTT.

The chain couples TRBV6-4 to TRBJ2-7, with 13 bases fitting TRBD2. With V trimmed by 3 bases and J by 6 bases, 5 bases remained unmatched. The CDR3 is made up of 15 amino acids. Germline V CDR1 and CDR2: MRHNA, SNTAGT. The CDR3, as DNA: TGTGCCAGCAGTGAAATACTAGCGGGGGGGCGCGAGCAGTACTTC. This sequence encodes CASSEILAGGREQYF.

CDR3 coding DNA: TGCGCCAGCAGCCAAGAAATGGGATACAGGTCTGAAGGAGACAATCAGCCCCAGCATTTT. The encoded protein is CASSQEMGYRSEGDNQPQHF. V and J are TRBV4-1 and TRBJ1-5, with D perhaps matching TRBD1 (5 bases). The CDR3 contains 20 residues. Germline CDR1 is MGHRA and CDR2 is YSYEKL. V shed 0 bases and J shed 3 bases, with 24 bases lying between them.

This chain uses TRBV7-2 with TRBJ2-7; 10 bases fit TRBD1. The V and J ends lost 3 bases and 6 bases, in that order; junction bases with no gene match: 2. Germline V CDR1 and CDR2: SGHTA, FQGNSA. The CDR3 loop spans 13 amino acids. The CDR3 reads CASSFRDRGEQYF. CDR3 DNA sequence: TGTGCCAGCAGCTTCCGGGACAGGGGCGAGCAGTACTTC.

This clone has just one count. J is TRBJ2-1 and V is TRBV27, with D possibly being TRBD1 (5 bases). The V gene's germline CDR1 is MNHEY and CDR2 SMNVEV (reference sequence). This CDR3 has 13 residues. The V and J ends lost 3 bases and 8 bases respectively, with 11 bases between them. CDR3 in amino acids: CASSFREGDEQFF. CDR3 bases: TGTGCCAGCAGTTTCAGGGAAGGGGATGAGCAGTTCTTC.

This clone was seen a single time. The chain uses TRBV5-5 and TRBJ1-1; the D is unclear. The V and J ends lost 2 bases and 3 bases respectively, with 11 bases between them. Germline V lookup: CDR1 SGHKS, CDR2 YYEKEE (reference sequence). The CDR3 sequence is 14 residues long. Written as DNA, the CDR3 is TGTGCCAGCAGCTTAGTAGGGAAATACACTGAAGCTTTCTTT. Its translation: CASSLVGKYTEAFF. Filled out from reference TRBV5-5 and TRBJ1-1, the complete variable domain reads DAGVTQSPTHLIKTRGQQVTLRCSPISGHKSVSWYQQVLGQGPQFIFQYYEKEERGRGNFPDRFSARQFPNYSSELNVNALLLGDSALYLCASSLVGKYTEAFFGQGTRLTVV.

This chain joins TRBV11-2 and TRBJ2-1; maybe TRBD2 (6 bases). Trimming removed 5 bases from V and 4 bases from J, with 15 bases in between. This CDR3 has 15 amino acids. The germline gives CDR1 SGHAT, CDR2 FQNNGV. This chain's CDR3 is CASSLGGSEYNEQFF. The CDR3 nucleotides read TGTGCCAGCAGCCTAGGAGGGTCAGAATACAATGAGCAGTTCTTC.

This clone was seen a few times. The CDR3 is CASSTGDSKAFF. The CDR3 nucleotides are TGTGCCAGCAGTACGGGGGACAGTAAAGCTTTCTTT. The chain uses TRBV6-5 and TRBJ1-1; 7 nucleotides line up with TRBD1. The germline CDR1 and CDR2 sequences are MNHEY and SVGAGI. The ends lost 5 bases at V and 9 bases at J; junction bases unmatched: 6. The CDR3 is made up of 12 amino acids.

This clone occurred once. As DNA, the CDR3 is TGCGCCAGCAGCCCCGGGACAGCAGTAGATACGCAGTATTTT. Translated, it gives CASSPGTAVDTQYF. The chain has TRBV5-1 and TRBJ2-3; the match to TRBD1 covers 7 bases. Trimming at V came to 4 bases and at J to 5 bases, leaving 7 bases not matched to a gene. Germline V CDR1 and CDR2: SGHRS, YFSETQ. The CDR3 extends over 14 amino acids.

This rearrangement joins TRBV2 to TRBJ1-2; TRBD1 might be the D (5 bases). V gave up 8 bases and J gave up 4 bases, with 17 bases separating them. CDR3 length equals 14 residues. The germline V gene has CDR1 SNHLY and CDR2 FYNNEI. CDR3 bases: TGTGCCAGCCGGGACTCTGACGTAAGCTATGGCTACACCTTC. This sequence encodes CASRDSDVSYGYTF.

CDR3 in amino acids: CASSSNQPQHF. CDR3 sequence (DNA): TGTGCCAGTTCCAGCAATCAGCCCCAGCATTTT. V gene TRBV19 combines with J gene TRBJ1-5, with no clear D. The CDR3 consists of 11 residues. V lost 8 bases to trimming and J lost 1 base, with 3 bases between them. Germline loops: CDR1 LNHDA, CDR2 SQIVND (reference sequence).

The J gene is TRBJ2-7, the V gene TRBV6-6, with 12 positions matching TRBD2. There are 14 residues in the CDR3. The J segment lost 2 bases and the V segment lost 5 bases, leaving 1 base of the junction unmatched. Germline lookup yields CDR1 MNHNY and CDR2 SVGAGI (reference sequence). This CDR3 reads CASSRTSGAYEQYF. In nucleotides, the CDR3 is TGTGCCAGCAGTCGGACTAGCGGGGCCTACGAGCAGTACTTC.

A note on this clone: The junction departs from germline at one end; a sequencing error may be responsible. The chain uses TRBV7-2 and TRBJ1-2; D may be TRBD1 (5 bases). The CDR3 totals 14 residues. Germline V CDR1 and CDR2: SGHTA, FQGNSA. The CDR3 coding sequence is TGTGTCAGCAGCTTACCAGGGCAGCCCTATGGCTACACCTTC. This sequence encodes CVSSLPGQPYGYTF. The full variable domain, with the rest looked up from reference TRBV7-2 and TRBJ1-2, is GAGVSQSPSNKVTEKGKDVELRCDPISGHTALYWYRQSLGQGLEFLIYFQGNSAPDKSGLPSDRFSAERTGGSVSTLTIQRTQQEDSAVYLCVSSLPGQPYGYTFGSGTRLTVV.

This clone was picked up a small number of times. The V and J genes are TRBV5-1 and TRBJ2-1; D is perhaps TRBD1 or TRBD2 (5 bases each). The CDR3 sequence is 15 residues long. V lost 2 bases, J lost 4 bases, and 13 bases lay in between. Looked up from germline, CDR1 is SGHRS and CDR2 is YFSETQ. The CDR3 DNA is TGCGCCAGCAGCTTCCGGGGCCTCAAATACAATGAGCAGTTCTTC. It encodes CASSFRGLKYNEQFF.

The chain recombines TRBV27 with TRBJ1-1; no definite D call. The germline gives CDR1 MNHEY, CDR2 SMNVEV (reference sequence). V was clipped by 3 bases and J by 6 bases, with 11 bases between them. The CDR3 has 13 residues. The CDR3 DNA follows: TGTGCCAGCAGTTTTAGCGGCGGACCTGAAGCTTTCTTT. Its translation: CASSFSGGPEAFF.

The rearrangement links TRBV6-2 or TRBV6-3 to TRBJ2-1; TRBD2 agrees at 7 bases. Germline assignment: CDR1 MNHEY and CDR2 SVGEGT. V was pared by 5 bases and J by 5 bases, with 15 bases of the junction left unmatched. CDR3 length: 17 residues. CDR3 sequence: CASSGSTSAKHHNEQFF. The CDR3 coding sequence is TGTGCCAGCAGTGGCTCAACTAGCGCGAAGCACCACAATGAGCAGTTCTTC.

The chain uses TRBV19 and TRBJ2-3, with D uncertain. CDR1 LNHDA and CDR2 SQIVND come from the germline V gene (reference sequence). Trimming took off 10 bases at V and 2 bases at J, with 19 bases between the two ends. This CDR3 has 15 amino acids. The chain's CDR3 is CATVVSIGFTDTQYF. The DNA for the CDR3 is TGTGCCACCGTCGTCTCCATTGGGTTCACAGATACGCAGTATTTT.

The chain uses TRBV5-5 and TRBJ2-7, with a tentative D call TRBD2 (6 bases). V lost 2 bases, J lost 7 bases, and 10 bases lay in between. The CDR3 runs to 12 residues. Germline V lookup: CDR1 SGHKS, CDR2 YYEKEE (reference sequence). CDR3 protein: CASSFGGREQYF. DNA of the CDR3: TGTGCCAGCAGCTTCGGGGGAAGAGAGCAGTACTTC.

The chain is built from TRBV2 and TRBJ2-2, with 12 bases aligning to TRBD1. CDR1 is SNHLY and CDR2 is FYNNEI in the germline V gene. With 6 bases clipped from V and 7 bases from J, the junction kept 6 bases outside the gene matches. The length of the CDR3 is 15 residues. CDR3 sequence: CASRGTGGKIGELFF. As DNA, the CDR3 is TGTGCCAGCAGGGGGACAGGGGGCAAAATCGGGGAGCTGTTTTTT.

This sequence joins TRBV28 and TRBJ1-2; D possibly corresponds to TRBD1 (6 bases). This CDR3 comprises 15 residues. V was pared by 10 bases and J by 4 bases, with 22 bases between. Germline CDR1 and CDR2: MDHEN and SYDVKM. CDR3 bases: TGTGCCATCCTCCCCGGGGGCCCACTGGTCTATGGCTACACCTTC. Its protein product is CAILPGGPLVYGYTF.

This clone was seen a single time. The CDR3 DNA follows: TGCGCCAGCAGGGACAGCGACTATGGCTACACCTTC. Protein: CASRDSDYGYTF. This rearrangement joins TRBV5-1 to TRBJ1-2; TRBD1 might be the D (6 bases). V lost 5 bases, J lost 3 bases, and 8 bases lay in between. This CDR3 is 12 amino acids long. The germline V gene encodes CDR1 SGHRS and CDR2 YFSETQ.

The V call is TRBV7-9, the J call TRBJ2-5; 7 bases match TRBD2. V trimming: 5 bases; J trimming: 0 bases; junction bases outside the gene matches: 0. CDR3 length: 13 amino acids. CDR1 is SEHNR and CDR2 is FQNEAQ in the germline V gene (reference sequence). The DNA of the CDR3 is TGTGCCAGCAGCGGGACTAACCAAGAGACCCAGTACTTC. It is translated as CASSGTNQETQYF.

The rearrangement joins TRBV6-5 to TRBJ2-7; tentatively, D is TRBD2 (6 bases). This CDR3 comprises 15 residues. V lost 5 bases and J 0 bases, leaving 14 bases between the germline ends. Germline CDR1 is MNHEY and CDR2 is SVGAGI. The DNA of the CDR3 is TGTGCCAGCAGTAAAATGGGGGGTTCCTCCTACGAGCAGTACTTC. This sequence encodes CASSKMGGSSYEQYF.